These 14 T cell receptor beta chains were sequenced from one sample in a study of blood T cell repertoires in COVID-19. Data came from immunoSEQ multiplex PCR; TCRdb stores just in-frame clones and leaves some out. The repertoire holds roughly 60,000 clones, with 70% to 90% as singletons. The material sequenced was peripheral blood. These receptors were obtained from a human donor with active COVID-19. The donor label of this sample is uncertain.

V gene TRBV24-1 combines with J gene TRBJ1-1; D is possibly TRBD1 (5 bases). The V gene lost 1 base and the J gene lost 5 bases, with 7 bases spanning the gap. CDR3 length: 13 residues. The germline CDR1 and CDR2 sequences are KGHDR and SFDVKD. The CDR3 coding sequence is TGTGCCACCAGTGATTTTCGGGGGACTGAAGCTTTCTTT. It is translated as CATSDFRGTEAFF.

The table lists this clone with a count of one. This chain uses TRBV5-6 with TRBJ2-7; 8 positions match TRBD1. The trim removed 4 bases at V and 3 bases at J, leaving 6 bases unmatched. Looked up from germline, CDR1 is SGHDT and CDR2 is YYEEEE. The CDR3 is 14 residues long. CDR3 coding DNA: TGTGCCAGCAGCCTCAGGGGGCCGGGCTACGAGCAGTACTTC. Protein: CASSLRGPGYEQYF.

The chain is built from TRBV4-2 and TRBJ1-2, with D possibly TRBD1 on 6 matching bases. V lost 3 bases and J 4 bases, leaving 12 bases between the germline ends. This CDR3 is built from 14 residues. Germline V gene data show CDR1 as LGHNA and CDR2 as YNFKEQ. The CDR3 here is CASSHAGDGYGYTF. In nucleotides, the CDR3 is TGTGCCAGCAGCCACGCAGGGGACGGCTATGGCTACACCTTC.

Remarks on this clone: One junction end disagrees with the germline gene, perhaps due to a read error. In the same sample, other DNA sequences code for this CDR3. The chain recombines TRBV27 with TRBJ2-2, with D perhaps matching TRBD1 (6 bases). CDR1 and CDR2 from the germline V gene are MNHEY and SMNVEV (reference sequence). This CDR3 spans 15 amino acids. The CDR3 here is CASGKQGSNTGELFF. CDR3 DNA: TGTGCCAGCGGCAAACAGGGCTCGAACACCGGGGAACTGTTTTTT.

The V and J genes are TRBV25-1 and TRBJ2-1, with TRBD2 identical over 8 bases. Germline CDR1 reads MGHDK; CDR2 reads SYGVNS. This CDR3 contains 15 residues. The junction had 8 bases not matched to a gene; V was cut back by 4 bases and J by 6 bases. The CDR3 reads CASSVPGLGGNEQFF. In nucleotides, the CDR3 is TGTGCCAGCAGTGTTCCGGGACTAGGTGGCAATGAGCAGTTCTTC.

This rearrangement joins TRBV6-5 to TRBJ1-1; tentatively, D is TRBD1 (6 bases). The CDR3 runs to 14 residues. Germline values: CDR1 MNHEY, CDR2 SVGAGI. Between the trimmed V and J ends, which lost 6 bases and 2 bases, there was a span of 13 bases. CDR3 region: CASRRGGSNTEAFF. The CDR3 DNA is TGTGCCAGCAGGAGAGGGGGTAGTAACACTGAAGCTTTCTTT.

The chain carries TRBV7-9 and TRBJ1-2, with D possibly being TRBD1 (6 bases). Germline V gene lookup returns CDR1 SEHNR and CDR2 FQNEAQ (reference sequence). The CDR3 covers 14 residues. The V end was cut by 4 bases, the J end by 2 bases, with 11 bases between. The CDR3 sequence: CASSYTGQNYGYTF. The CDR3 region has the DNA TGTGCCAGCAGCTATACAGGGCAAAACTATGGCTACACCTTC. The whole variable domain, remainder taken from reference TRBV7-9 and TRBJ1-2, is DTGVSQNPRHKITKRGQNVTFRCDPISEHNRLYWYRQTLGQGPEFLTYFQNEAQLEKSRLLSDRFSAERPKGSFSTLEIQRTEQGDSAMYLCASSYTGQNYGYTFGSGTRLTVV.

V is TRBV27 and J is TRBJ2-1; D is possibly TRBD1 (5 bases). Germline CDR1 reads MNHEY; CDR2 reads SMNVEV (reference sequence). V was shortened by 3 bases and J by 6 bases, with 15 bases between the two germline ends. This CDR3 has 15 residues. CDR3 nucleotide sequence: TGTGCCAGCAGTTTTTCCCCCAGCAGGGCCAATGAGCAGTTCTTC. Amino acids: CASSFSPSRANEQFF.

This rearrangement joins TRBV14 to TRBJ1-1, with D possibly matching TRBD1 (5 bases). This CDR3 has 14 amino acids. Germline V gene lookup returns CDR1 SGHDN and CDR2 FVKESK. The V gene lost 0 bases and the J gene lost 2 bases, with 7 bases spanning the gap. CDR3 loop: CASSQDRVNTEAFF. The CDR3 coding sequence is TGTGCCAGCAGCCAAGACAGGGTAAACACTGAAGCTTTCTTT.

The chain employs TRBV6-2 or TRBV6-3 and TRBJ2-7; 10 bases align to TRBD2. V gave up 5 bases and J gave up 2 bases; unmatched junction bases: 6. This CDR3 is 15 amino acids long. In germline, CDR1 is MNHEY, CDR2 SVGEGT. As DNA, the CDR3 is TGTGCCAGCAGTCTAGCGGGGGCTACCACCTACGAGCAGTACTTC. Its protein product is CASSLAGATTYEQYF.

V usage is TRBV5-1 and J usage is TRBJ2-6; TRBD1 matches 7 bases. V lost 7 bases and J lost 1; bases outside the gene matches: 11. The CDR3 loop spans 17 amino acids. CDR1 is SGHRS and CDR2 is YFSETQ in the germline V gene. This CDR3 is CASYPGQFNSGANVLTF. Written as DNA, the CDR3 is TGCGCCAGCTATCCGGGACAGTTTAATTCTGGGGCCAACGTCCTGACTTTC.

The genes are TRBV5-1 and TRBJ2-7; TRBD2 matches at 11 bases. The V gene end was trimmed by 3 bases and the J gene end by 4 bases; junction bases not matched to a gene: 24. This CDR3 is built from 21 residues. The germline CDR1 and CDR2 sequences are SGHRS and YFSETQ. The CDR3 DNA is TGCGCCAGCAGCTCAAGTAAAATAACTAGCGGGAGTCCCTCCTTCAGTTACGAGCAGTACTTC. Its protein product is CASSSSKITSGSPSFSYEQYF.

V gene TRBV6-5 combines with J gene TRBJ1-2; TRBD1 might be the D (5 bases). The CDR3 loop spans 14 amino acids. The germline gives CDR1 MNHEY, CDR2 SVGAGI. V lost 8 bases and J 9 bases, leaving 22 bases between the germline ends. CDR3 region: CASASGGTVYRYTF. CDR3 nucleotide sequence: TGTGCCAGCGCCTCAGGCGGGACCGTATATCGCTACACCTTC.

The chain has TRBV5-6 and TRBJ2-3; 9 bases agree with TRBD1. CDR1 and CDR2 (germline): SGHDT, YYEEEE. V lost 0 bases to trimming and J lost 4 bases; unmatched junction nucleotides: 6. The CDR3 consists of 16 residues. CDR3 loop: CASSLAGQGFADTQYF. CDR3 sequence (DNA): TGTGCCAGCAGCTTGGCTGGACAGGGGTTCGCAGATACGCAGTATTTT.